The 12 T cell receptor beta chains below come from one sample, sequenced in a study of OX40 agonist ivuxolimab in advanced cancers. Using immunoSEQ multiplex PCR, the repertoire was profiled, and TCRdb retains in-frame clones only, with some absent. Among approximately 58,000 clones listed, roughly 84% were seen once. The source was CD4+ or CD8+ T cells sorted from blood, collected in a trial of the OX40 agonist ivuxolimab. These receptors were collected from an adult with an advanced solid tumor such as melanoma, head and neck, liver or kidney cancer.

This chain connects TRBV18 to TRBJ2-5; 8 bases line up with TRBD1. Germline V lookup: CDR1 KGHSH, CDR2 LQKENI. V lost 4 bases to trimming and J lost 4 bases; unmatched junction nucleotides: 2. The CDR3 is 13 residues long. CDR3 loop: CASSLGQGETQYF. CDR3 nucleotides: TGTGCCAGCTCACTCGGACAGGGAGAGACCCAGTACTTC. The full variable domain, rest sourced from reference TRBV18 and TRBJ2-5, is NAGVMQNPRHLVRRRGQEARLRCSPMKGHSHVYWYRQLPEEGLKFMVYLQKENIIDESGMPKERFSAEFPKEGPSILRIQQVVRGDSAAYFCASSLGQGETQYFGPGTRLLVL.

This clone turned up a few times. Compared with germline, one end of the junction differs, possibly owing to a read error. The chain joins TRBV23-1 to TRBJ2-2; 9 bases are shared with TRBD1. TRBV23-1 is recorded as an ORF, its role being uncertain. The CDR3 has 14 amino acids. CDR3 sequence (DNA): TGCGCCAGCGGCCTTTACAGGGGGCAGGGGGGAGCTGTTTTT. Its protein product is CASGLYRGQGGAVF.

The chain uses TRBV23-1 and TRBJ2-2, with 8 bases lining up with TRBD1. TRBV23-1 is annotated as an ORF whose role is uncertain. After removal of 3 bases from V and 0 bases from J, the junction contained 6 bases not matched to a gene. This CDR3 has 17 residues. CDR3 sequence (DNA): TGCGCCAGCAGTCATCCCCACAGGGGGGCGAACACCGGGGAGCTGTTTTTT. It translates to CASSHPHRGANTGELFF.

This CDR3 is CATSRGSGGIEIAEQFF. CDR3 bases: TGTGCCACCAGCAGAGGGAGCGGGGGCATAGAGATAGCTGAGCAGTTCTTC. The chain uses TRBV15 and TRBJ2-1, with 8 bases lining up with TRBD2. Germline V gene data show CDR1 as LNHNV and CDR2 as YYDKDF (reference sequence). Trimming at V came to 1 base and at J to 9 bases, leaving 14 bases not matched to a gene. This CDR3 spans 17 amino acids.

The CDR3 region is CASSLELGEETQYF. The CDR3 DNA follows: TGTGCCAGCAGCTTAGAACTGGGAGAAGAGACCCAGTACTTC. V gene TRBV7-9 combines with J gene TRBJ2-5; tentative D call: TRBD2 (5 bases). V dropped 1 base and J dropped 3 bases, with 9 bases sitting between them. The germline gives CDR1 SEHNR, CDR2 FQNEAQ (reference sequence). The CDR3 is made up of 14 amino acids.

The chain recombines TRBV4-1 with TRBJ2-5; D not certain. Germline loops: CDR1 MGHRA, CDR2 YSYEKL. CDR3 length: 15 residues. Trimming shortened V by 0 bases and J by 0 bases, and 8 bases separated the two germline ends. DNA for the CDR3: TGCGCCAGCAGCCAAGAAGAAGCCTACCAAGAGACCCAGTACTTC. It yields the protein CASSQEEAYQETQYF.

The V and J genes are TRBV27 and TRBJ1-5; 8 bases are shared with TRBD1. Trimming took 6 bases from V and 5 from J; bases not matched to a gene: 6. The CDR3 totals 14 residues. Germline assignment: CDR1 MNHEY and CDR2 SMNVEV (reference sequence). The CDR3 region has the DNA TGTGCCAGCAGGGGGACAGGTGCGCATCAGCCCCAGCATTTT. This codes for CASRGTGAHQPQHF.

The rearrangement uses TRBV19 and TRBJ2-1, with a possible D match to TRBD2 (6 bases). V lost 1 base, J lost 0 bases, and 16 bases lay in between. This CDR3 comprises 18 residues. Germline CDR1 is LNHDA and CDR2 is SQIVND (reference sequence). CDR3 region: CASSIVVSRERSYNEQFF. In DNA form, the CDR3 reads TGTGCCAGTAGTATAGTCGTTTCCCGGGAGCGCTCCTACAATGAGCAGTTCTTC. The full variable domain, completed using reference TRBV19 and TRBJ2-1, is DGGITQSPKYLFRKEGQNVTLSCEQNLNHDAMYWYRQDPGQGLRLIYYSQIVNDFQKGDIAEGYSVSREKKESFPLTVTSAQKNPTAFYLCASSIVVSRERSYNEQFFGPGTRLTVL.

The CDR3 loop is CASSVRPGPPARELFF. The CDR3 nucleotides are TGTGCCAGCAGCGTTCGCCCGGGCCCCCCGGCGAGGGAGCTGTTTTTT. The J gene is TRBJ2-2, the V gene TRBV11-2; no reliable D call. V gave up 5 bases and J gave up 9 bases, with 22 bases separating them. The length of the CDR3 is 16 residues. CDR1 SGHAT and CDR2 FQNNGV come from the germline V gene. Together with reference TRBV11-2 and TRBJ2-2, the CDR3 gives the full variable domain: EAGVAQSPRYKIIEKRQSVAFWCNPISGHATLYWYQQILGQGPKLLIQFQNNGVVDDSQLPKDRFSAERLKGVDSTLKIQPAKLEDSAVYLCASSVRPGPPARELFFGEGSRLTVL.

The table lists this clone with a count of one. This chain uses TRBV19 with TRBJ1-5; the D gene is possibly TRBD1 (6 bases). Germline CDR1 LNHDA, CDR2 SQIVND (reference sequence). V dropped 10 bases and J dropped 5 bases, with 15 bases sitting between them. The CDR3 contains 13 residues. The CDR3 reads CATLGRGDQPQHF. The CDR3 DNA sequence: TGTGCCACCCTGGGAAGGGGGGATCAGCCCCAGCATTTT.

The chain joins TRBV5-1 to TRBJ2-2; TRBD1 might be the D (5 bases). The V gene lost 0 bases and the J gene lost 4 bases, with 10 bases spanning the gap. CDR1 and CDR2 (germline): SGHRS, YFSETQ. CDR3 size: 15 residues. CDR3 loop: CASSLAGLGTGELFF. The CDR3 nucleotides are TGCGCCAGCAGCTTGGCAGGGTTGGGCACCGGGGAGCTGTTTTTT. Complete variable domain (other parts from reference TRBV5-1 and TRBJ2-2): KAGVTQTPRYLIKTRGQQVTLSCSPISGHRSVSWYQQTPGQGLQFLFEYFSETQRNKGNFPGRFSGRQFSNSRSEMNVSTLELGDSALYLCASSLAGLGTGELFFGEGSRLTVL.

This chain links TRBV5-4 with TRBJ2-1; D gene ambiguous. The V gene lost 0 bases and the J gene lost 7 bases, with 2 bases spanning the gap. CDR3 length: 11 residues. Germline V gene lookup returns CDR1 SGHNT and CDR2 YYREEE (reference sequence). The CDR3 loop is CASSLENEQFF. For the CDR3, the DNA is TGTGCCAGCAGCTTGGAGAATGAGCAGTTCTTC.